This record looks at one TCR beta chain sequence and its context. This clone was counted between two and nine times. Which antigen it targets is not known. Per-nucleotide qualities are absent, and no much larger clonotype sits a single base away. The entry originates in a study of graft-versus-host responses after intestinal transplantation (dated by TCRdb to about 2021). About the full investigation: Multivisceral, liver-intestinal, or isolated intestinal transplants were received by the recipients. All recipients received anti-thymocyte globulin induction followed by maintenance tacrolimus and steroids for around 3 years. After intestinal transplantation, graft-versus-host and host-versus-graft alloreactive T cell clones were followed in the graft, circulation and bone marrow using bulk TCR-beta CDR3 sequencing. To identify alloreactive clones, pre-transplant mixed lymphocyte reaction products were sequenced and then compared with unstimulated pre-transplant donor and recipient T cells. The cohort enrolled 20 to 30 intestinal transplant recipients including one retransplant, and a few patients lacking pretransplant specimens were excluded. Donor T cell macrochimerism was defined as a peak of at least 4% donor T cells among recipient peripheral blood mononuclear cells. Rather than going through the commercial service, samples from three later patients were sequenced in-house on an Illumina MiSeq and processed with MiXCR. Broader findings and caveats from the paper: The relatively low number and heterogeneity of intestinal transplant patients limited the conclusions. GvH clones were found in recipient bone marrow, and some of the GvH clones appeared earlier in ileal mucosa or blood, which is consistent with an intestinal mucosal origin. Peak levels of circulating GvH clones were associated with declines in HvG clones early after transplant. In patients with donor T cell macrochimerism, the allografts had high GvH to HvG T cell clonal ratios.

Blood samples were collected up to 4 times in the first month after transplant and then at least monthly when available. The library was obtained by the immunoSEQ multiplex PCR assay. Adaptive Biotechnologies carried out high-throughput TCR-beta CDR3 sequencing of genomic DNA for most patients. The study's processing was this. TCR sequencing data were retrieved from Adaptive's ImmunoSEQ software for 15 to 20 patients, whereas a few other patients were processed with MiXCR and VDJtools. CDR3 nucleotide sequences shared by donor and recipient were removed because the origin of these sequences could not be assigned. To count as alloreactive, a clone needed at least 2-fold expansion over unstimulated cells and a minimum CFSE-low frequency of 0.002% (template counts) or 0.001% (read counts). Clones detected in sequenced pre-transplant spleen, lymph node, or MLR CFSE-low populations of the donor or recipient were defined as mappable. Cumulative frequency of alloreactive clones was calculated as a percentage of all sequences weighted by copy number. The clones in this table, taken by TCRdb from immuneACCESS, are in-frame only. Not every clone is retained; where verified, under half of the shortfall comes from an unresolved V gene, and the cause of the rest is unknown. D and trimming were read from the DNA, whereas the V and J calls and clone size are those reported in that table. The sample contains 95,000 to 100,000 clones, 86% of them found a single time. The top ten clones comprise about 1.5% of the sample.

Taken from cysteine to phenylalanine, the CDR3 has 15 residues. The DNA shown is the 45-base CDR3, in frame from base 1. The germline V gene supplies CDR1 SGHDT and CDR2 YYEEEE. Trimming leaves V shorter by 3 bases and J shorter by 0 bases, with the junction holding 3 bases beyond the gene matches. The origin of this receptor is a human patient who received an intestinal transplant, so some T cells may come from the graft donor. The V and J segments used are TRBV5-6 and TRBJ2-5, with 9 central nucleotides matching TRBD2. The sample consisted of PBMCs, taken 255 days after intestinal transplant. The nucleotide sequence reads as follows: TGTGCCAGCAGCTGGACTAGCGAGTACCAAGAGACCCAGTACTTC. It codes for CASSWTSEYQETQYF.